The subject of this entry is one TCR beta chain. Its antigen remains unidentified. Nothing much larger sits one base from this clone, and base qualities are not available. The CDR3 starts with the cysteine, ends with the phenylalanine, and has 17 residues. Only the CDR3 part of the read is kept: 51 bases, read in frame from the first base. Trimming takes 0 bases off V and 6 bases off J; junction bases not matched to a gene: 11. The CDR1 and CDR2 encoded by the germline V gene are SGHAT and FQNNGV. These data belong to a study of early T cells in non-severe SARS-CoV-2 infection (dated by TCRdb to the early 2020s). With respect to the entire study: Bulk RNA from unsorted whole blood was used for TCR sequencing, so alpha and beta chains could not be paired. Broader findings and caveats from the paper: VDJdb matching was skewed toward anti-spike CD8 responses and likely underestimated virus-specific expansions, missing private and CD4 specificities.

The library was produced with 5' RACE. Sequencing instrument: NextSeq 500. The TCR library protocol attached unique molecular identifiers to individual cDNA molecules to correct for sequencing error and PCR bias. Both TCR alpha and beta chains were sequenced, and tight co-correlation was observed between alpha and beta sequence abundances in each sample. The study's own analysis went as follows. V gene, J gene and CDR3 annotation of TCR sequences was performed with Decombinator V4. TCRs were defined as expanded if a significant change between any two time points was detected under a Poisson model with p below 0.0001. TCR abundances were normalised to the total number of TCRs sequenced in each sample and reported as counts per million. MAIT TCRs were defined by TRAV1-2 paired with TRAJ12, TRAJ20 or TRAJ33, and iNKT TCRs by TRAV10 paired with TRAJ18. VDJdb, accessed on 1 November 2021, was searched for TCRs annotated for CMV, EBV and SARS-CoV-2, and TCRs annotated for more than one antigen were excluded. The raw public data were reprocessed by TCRdb itself: fastp quality trimming at Q25, MiXCR clonotype calling, in-frame beta chains only. Every CDR3 protein is listed once, alongside the most common genes and DNA of its rows. The V and J calls were not made by the authors but by TCRdb's processing. For this sample there are tens of thousands of distinct CDR3 sequences; over 8% appear just once. 4.2% of the sample belongs to the ten largest clones.

The study was a case-control design nested within a healthcare worker cohort in London, UK, with weekly nasopharyngeal swab PCR tests and blood sampling. Healthcare workers were enrolled in the week of the UK lockdown, from 23 to 31 March 2020, and were followed every week for up to roughly 16 weeks. Sequenced sample: whole blood. The chain couples TRBV11-2 to TRBJ2-7, with TRBD2 identical over 10 junction bases. The TCR sequence derives from an adult who was a healthcare worker with PCR-confirmed SARS-CoV-2 infection or an uninfected control (not recorded which). The DNA sequence is given as TGTGCCAGCAGCTTAGATCCCTACAGCGGGAGGGTCTCCGAGCAGTACTTC. Its coded protein is CASSLDPYSGRVSEQYF.